There are many counts of the clone carrying this T cell receptor (beta chain). The antigen is undetermined. The diagnoses drew upon clinical symptoms, serum thyroxine and TRAb, thyroid ultrasound and orbital computed tomography. Germline CDR1 is LGHNT and CDR2 is FRNRAP. The CDR3 sequence is 14 residues long. V was pared by 5 bases and J by 1 base, with 8 bases between. These data come from a study of T cells in Graves' hyperthyroidism and ophthalmopathy. What was amplified from RNA transcripts were TCR beta CDR3 regions. A first-round RT-PCR of the TCR CDR3 used the HTBI primer set. TCRdb reprocessed the multiplex PCR reads via MiXCR and lists one record per CDR3 protein. This table holds about 260,000 distinct CDR3 sequences, 20% to 25% found once. General observations from the study: Progression to ophthalmopathy was predicted a median of 6.5 months early. Also found in blood were most expanded thyroid clonotypes above 0.001.

The receptor was derived from a man aged 40-49 years with Graves' hyperthyroidism that later progressed to Graves' ophthalmopathy. The chain couples TRBV12-5 to TRBJ2-2; D may be TRBD1 (7 bases). Sequencing was performed on blood. CDR3 sequence (DNA): TGTGCTAGTGGTCAGGGGGGGAACACCGGGGAGCTGTTTTTT. It is translated as CASGQGGNTGELFF. The full variable domain, with the rest looked up from reference TRBV12-5 and TRBJ2-2, is DARVTQTPRHKVTEMGQEVTMRCQPILGHNTVFWYRQTMMQGLELLAYFRNRAPLDDSGMPKDRFSAEMPDATLATLKIQPSEPRDSAVYFCASGQGGNTGELFFGEGSRLTVL.